This T cell receptor beta chain was profiled in a study of cytomegalovirus exposure and HLA in healthy donors (dated by TCRdb to the late 2010s). Some background on the complete study: According to a later analysis, one platform produced both the roughly 120 validation repertoires and the approximately 670 repertoires of the first cohort. The aim of the study was to test whether cataloging public T cell receptors could identify signatures of past pathogen exposure. To predict cytomegalovirus infection status, the study brought together high-throughput TCR immunosequencing, statistical association of individual TCRs with disease status, and machine learning. A separate validation cohort of some 130 different subjects was used in addition to the roughly 670-subject first cohort. What the study reported, not specific to this receptor: Most TCR sequences were seen in very few donors, while some public TCRs were found in many individuals. In a later analysis, TCRs clustered in the first cohort were found to also tend to co-occur in the 120 or so validation repertoires, with 90% to 95% of cluster scores above 0. The classifier was reported to diagnose cytomegalovirus status with high specificity and sensitivity in both the original cohort and the validation cohort. The study gave a list of about 170 TCR beta chains associated with cytomegalovirus. All 130 or so repertoires were used to score co-occurrence in the validation cohort in a later analysis, because that analysis had no HLA typing for the cohort. A few of the identified cytomegalovirus-associated TCR beta chains were confirmed in vitro to be specific for cytomegalovirus antigens. It was suggested by the authors that the approach could potentially be generalized to other disease states and immunological phenotypes.

Concerning this clone: Its antigen remains unidentified. No much larger clone is present one base from it, and per-base qualities are unavailable.

The donors belonged to the validation cohort of roughly 120 subjects, which was separate from the 666-subject first cohort. Libraries came from the immunoSEQ multiplex PCR assay. In the original analysis: A statistical classification framework was built to diagnose cytomegalovirus status from the catalog of TCR beta chain sequences. Entries here come from immuneACCESS through TCRdb and include only in-frame sequences with V and J called. Some clones fail to appear in such tables; in the studies checked, an unresolved V gene covers under half of the shortfall, and the cause of the remainder is unknown. V and J calls and clone size are copied from that table; D and trimming were computed from the DNA. Present in this sample are 350,000 or so clones, 80% to 90% of which were seen just once. The ten biggest clones cover roughly 0.8% of the sample. Based on the germline V gene (reference sequence), the CDR1 and CDR2 sequences are MNHNY and SVGAGI. Germline trimming: 4 bases from V, 3 bases from J; junction bases outside gene matches: 9. Its CDR3 holds 16 amino acids, cysteine through phenylalanine. CDR3 DNA is the only sequence kept; it has 48 bases, read in frame from the first base.

Material for sequencing was PBMCs. The rearranged segments are TRBV6-6 and TRBJ2-7, with 10 junctional bases fitting TRBD1. This TCR derives from a woman aged 18-35 years in good health and CMV-seronegative. The CDR3 has the sequence CASSSDGQGEFYEQYF. The DNA sequence reads TGTGCCAGCAGTTCCGACGGACAGGGGGAATTCTACGAGCAGTACTTC.